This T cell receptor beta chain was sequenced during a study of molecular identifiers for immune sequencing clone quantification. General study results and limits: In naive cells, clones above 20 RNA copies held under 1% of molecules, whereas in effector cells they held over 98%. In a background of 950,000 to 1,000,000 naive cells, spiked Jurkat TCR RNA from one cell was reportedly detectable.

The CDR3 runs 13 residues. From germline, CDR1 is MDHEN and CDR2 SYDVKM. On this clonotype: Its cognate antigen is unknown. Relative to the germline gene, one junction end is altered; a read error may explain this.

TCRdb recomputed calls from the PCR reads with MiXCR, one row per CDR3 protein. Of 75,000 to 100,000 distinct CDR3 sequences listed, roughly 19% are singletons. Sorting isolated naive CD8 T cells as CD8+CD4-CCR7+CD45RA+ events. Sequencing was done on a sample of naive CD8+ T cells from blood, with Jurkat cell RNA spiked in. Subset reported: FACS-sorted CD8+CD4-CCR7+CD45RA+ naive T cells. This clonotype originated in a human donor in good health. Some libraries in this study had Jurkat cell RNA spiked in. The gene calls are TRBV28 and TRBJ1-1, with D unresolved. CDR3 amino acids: CAGSCRGSTEAFF. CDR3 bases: TGTGCCGGCAGTTGTCGGGGTAGCACTGAAGCTTTCTTT. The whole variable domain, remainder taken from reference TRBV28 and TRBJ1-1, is DVKVTQSSRYLVKRTGEKVFLECVQDMDHENMFWYRQDPGLGLRLIYFSYDVKMKEKGDIPEGYSVSREKKERFSLILESASTNQTSMYLCAGSCRGSTEAFFGQGTRLTVV.